What follows are 27 T cell receptor beta chains derived from one specimen sequenced in a study of blood T cell repertoires in COVID-19. Method: immunoSEQ multiplex PCR; TCRdb's copy keeps in-frame clones and lacks some. The table shows 150,000 to 200,000 clones, with just over 85% occurring only once. The sequenced sample was PBMCs or T cells enriched from blood (not recorded which). These receptors all stem from a young woman who had recovered from COVID-19.

The V call is TRBV19, the J call TRBJ2-7; weak D call: TRBD1 (6 bases). The CDR3 spans 14 residues. Germline V gives CDR1 LNHDA, CDR2 SQIVND (reference sequence). The V and J ends lost 3 bases and 3 bases respectively, with 12 bases between them. CDR3 sequence reads: CASSIGVGGYEQYF. CDR3 DNA sequence: TGTGCCAGTAGTATTGGGGTAGGGGGCTACGAGCAGTACTTC.

V gene TRBV6-5 combines with J gene TRBJ2-7; possibly TRBD2 for D (5 bases). The CDR3 contains 14 residues. Trimming took 4 bases from V and 1 from J, leaving 11 bases between them. Germline CDR1 reads MNHEY; CDR2 reads SVGAGI. CDR3: CASSSSGVSYEQYF. CDR3 DNA: TGTGCCAGCAGTTCCTCCGGGGTTTCCTACGAGCAGTACTTC.

This chain uses TRBV28 with TRBJ2-1, with 8 bases aligning to TRBD1. Trimming cost V 7 bases and J 16 bases; bases outside gene matches: 9. Germline CDR1 and CDR2: MDHEN and SYDVKM. The CDR3 sequence is 11 residues long. The CDR3 reads CASTLRDRKFF. The CDR3 DNA sequence: TGTGCCAGCACTCTTCGGGACAGGAAATTCTTC.

V gene TRBV28 combines with J gene TRBJ1-2; D perhaps matches TRBD1 (6 bases). The CDR3 has 13 residues. Trimming stripped 6 bases from V and 7 bases from J, with 15 bases between. Germline V CDR1 and CDR2: MDHEN, SYDVKM. CDR3 residues: CASSPSHRAGYTF. CDR3 nucleotide sequence: TGTGCCAGCAGCCCAAGCCACAGGGCTGGCTACACCTTC.

CDR3 in amino acids: CASRLSGELFF. CDR3 nucleotide sequence: TGTGCCTCCCGACTTTCCGGGGAGCTGTTTTTT. The V gene is TRBV3-1 (or the pseudogene TRBV3-2), the J gene TRBJ2-2; no definite D call. CDR1 is LGHDT, CDR2 YNNKEL, per germline (reference sequence). There are 11 residues in the CDR3. V was clipped by 11 bases and J by 6 bases, with 10 bases between them.

This chain joins TRBV6-1 and TRBJ2-7, with 7 bases lining up with TRBD2. Trimming removed 2 bases from V and 4 bases from J; junction bases left unmatched: 8. Germline V gene data show CDR1 as MNHNS and CDR2 as SASEGT. CDR3 length equals 15 residues. As DNA, the CDR3 is TGTGCCAGCAGTGAATTGGGGAGGGTAGGTTACGAGCAGTACTTC. Its protein product is CASSELGRVGYEQYF.

The chain joins TRBV7-2 to TRBJ1-3, with TRBD1 as a possible D gene (5 bases). Germline CDR1 and CDR2: SGHTA and FQGNSA. CDR3 size: 16 residues. The V end lost 2 bases, the J end lost 0 bases, and 11 bases lay between the germline ends. CDR3 region: CASSLHATASGNTIYF. In DNA, the CDR3 is TGTGCCAGCAGCTTACACGCGACAGCCTCTGGAAACACCATATATTTT.

This sequence joins TRBV19 and TRBJ1-2; 8 bases align to TRBD1. There are 17 residues in the CDR3. V lost 5 bases, J lost 5 bases, and 16 bases stayed unmatched. Germline V gene sequence: CDR1 LNHDA, CDR2 SQIVND (reference sequence). In DNA form, the CDR3 reads TGTGCCAGTAGTCCCGCGGGAGGGACAGGTTTTCCGTATGGCTACACCTTC. This translates into CASSPAGGTGFPYGYTF.

The chain recombines TRBV28 with TRBJ2-7; 7 bases align to TRBD2. CDR1 MDHEN and CDR2 SYDVKM come from the germline V gene. Trimming took 6 bases from V and 1 from J; bases not matched to a gene: 12. The CDR3 is made up of 16 amino acids. CDR3: CASSPLGAGPSYEQYF. In DNA form, the CDR3 reads TGTGCCAGCAGCCCATTAGGAGCGGGACCGTCCTACGAGCAGTACTTC.

V is TRBV13 and J is TRBJ1-2; D not certain. The germline CDR1 and CDR2 sequences are PRHDT and FYEKMQ (reference sequence). The CDR3 spans 13 residues. V was shortened by 4 bases and J by 3 bases, with 9 bases between the two germline ends. The CDR3 sequence is CASSSTTDYGYTF. The CDR3, as DNA: TGTGCCAGCAGCTCGACAACCGACTATGGCTACACCTTC.

The chain uses TRBV27 and TRBJ2-3, with 7 positions matching TRBD2. After removal of 1 base from V and 5 bases from J, the junction contained 12 bases not matched to a gene. The CDR3 totals 17 residues. Per the germline V gene, CDR1 is MNHEY and CDR2 is SMNVEV (reference sequence). The CDR3 nucleotides are TGTGCCAGCAGTTTATTCGCGGCGGGAGTGTCTCGAGATACGCAGTATTTT. This translates into CASSLFAAGVSRDTQYF.

The chain uses TRBV25-1 and TRBJ1-1; D call uncertain. Germline V gives CDR1 MGHDK, CDR2 SYGVNS. This CDR3 region has 13 residues. V was trimmed by 2 bases and J by 12 bases, leaving 16 bases between them. The CDR3 bases are TGTGCCAGCAGTGAAGTTGGCAGCGACCGGTCTTTCTTT. As protein: CASSEVGSDRSFF.

The CDR3 nucleotides read TGCGCCAGCAGCTTGGGGTGGGACAGCTCCTACGAGCAGTACTTC. Its translation is CASSLGWDSSYEQYF. This chain uses TRBV5-1 with TRBJ2-7, with TRBD1 matching over 7 bases. Germline values: CDR1 SGHRS, CDR2 YFSETQ. The CDR3 consists of 15 residues. V lost 0 bases, J lost 0 bases, and 3 bases stayed unmatched. The variable domain in full, with the rest retrieved from reference TRBV5-1 and TRBJ2-7, is KAGVTQTPRYLIKTRGQQVTLSCSPISGHRSVSWYQQTPGQGLQFLFEYFSETQRNKGNFPGRFSGRQFSNSRSEMNVSTLELGDSALYLCASSLGWDSSYEQYFGPGTRLTVT.

The chain employs TRBV18 and TRBJ2-7; D may be TRBD2 (5 bases). There are 13 residues in the CDR3. Trimming shortened V by 1 base and J by 6 bases, and 10 bases separated the two germline ends. Germline V CDR1 and CDR2: KGHSH, LQKENI. The CDR3 protein is CASSPLGVGEQYF. The CDR3 DNA follows: TGTGCCAGCTCACCACTCGGGGTCGGCGAGCAGTACTTC.

The J gene is TRBJ1-2, the V gene TRBV2, with D unresolved. The CDR3 covers 13 residues. Germline V gives CDR1 SNHLY, CDR2 FYNNEI. V was pared by 8 bases and J by 13 bases, with 23 bases between. The chain's CDR3 is CASLKNPPEHFTF. The CDR3 region has the DNA TGTGCCAGCTTGAAGAACCCGCCCGAGCACTTCACCTTC. Looking up the rest from reference TRBV2 and TRBJ1-2 gives the full variable domain: EPEVTQTPSHQVTQMGQEVILRCVPISNHLYFYWYRQILGQKVEFLVSFYNNEISEKSEIFDDQFSVERPDGSNFTLKIRSTKLEDSAMYFCASLKNPPEHFTFGSGTRLTVV.

The J gene is TRBJ2-3, the V gene TRBV5-1, with 7 bases that match TRBD1. Germline V gene data show CDR1 as SGHRS and CDR2 as YFSETQ. J was trimmed by 2 bases and V by 5 bases; bases with no gene match: 5. This CDR3 is built from 14 residues. CDR3 sequence reads: CASSGDSNTDTQYF. The CDR3 nucleotides are TGCGCCAGCAGTGGGGACAGTAACACAGATACGCAGTATTTT.

The rearrangement links TRBV5-5 to TRBJ1-1; 7 bases align to TRBD1. Germline values: CDR1 SGHKS, CDR2 YYEKEE (reference sequence). The CDR3 runs to 14 residues. Trimming removed 0 bases from V and 5 bases from J; junction bases left unmatched: 4. CDR3 bases: TGTGCCAGCAGCTTGGTGAGGGGGCGGACTGAAGCTTTCTTT. Amino acid sequence: CASSLVRGRTEAFF.

The chain employs TRBV7-3 and TRBJ2-1; TRBD2 matches 10 bases. Germline V gene data show CDR1 as SGHTA and CDR2 as FQGTGA. V lost 5 bases, J lost 3 bases, and 4 bases stayed unmatched. The CDR3 has 15 residues. CDR3 loop: CASSQGTSDYNEQFF. The CDR3 region has the DNA TGTGCCAGCAGCCAGGGGACTAGCGACTACAATGAGCAGTTCTTC.

This chain links TRBV6-5 with TRBJ1-1; no clear D gene. The CDR3 contains 13 residues. From germline, CDR1 is MNHEY and CDR2 SVGAGI. Between the trimmed V and J ends, which lost 7 bases and 0 bases, there was a span of 9 bases. The CDR3 sequence: CASTSRMNTEAFF. The CDR3 region has the DNA TGTGCCAGCACTAGCAGGATGAACACTGAAGCTTTCTTT.

Concerning this clone: The same CDR3 is also encoded by other DNA sequences in this sample. The genes are TRBV9 and TRBJ2-7; TRBD2 matches 7 bases. Germline loops: CDR1 SGDLS, CDR2 YYNGEE. This CDR3 is built from 14 residues. The ends lost 4 bases at V and 2 bases at J; junction bases unmatched: 6. In nucleotides, the CDR3 is TGTGCCAGCAGCCTAGGCGGGGGAGCCTACGAGCAGTACTTC. Translation: CASSLGGGAYEQYF.

The genes are TRBV6-6 and TRBJ1-2, with D perhaps TRBD1 (5 bases). Germline values: CDR1 MNHNY, CDR2 SVGAGI (reference sequence). V lost 6 bases to trimming and J lost 4 bases, with 21 bases between them. The CDR3 runs 16 residues. The CDR3 DNA is TGTGCCAGCAGCCCCCTTGCGTCAGGAGGGGTCTATGGCTACACCTTC. It is translated as CASSPLASGGVYGYTF.

This chain joins TRBV12-5 and TRBJ2-3; D unclear. Germline V gene sequence: CDR1 LGHNT, CDR2 FRNRAP. The CDR3 consists of 15 residues. V gave up 1 base and J gave up 8 bases, with 16 bases separating them. This CDR3 is CASGLGAGFTGTQYF. The CDR3 nucleotides read TGTGCTAGTGGTTTGGGGGCAGGTTTTACCGGTACGCAGTATTTT.

The chain recombines TRBV6-5 with TRBJ2-3, with TRBD1 matching over 8 bases. CDR1 is MNHEY, CDR2 SVGAGI, per germline. Germline trimming cut 4 bases from V and 5 bases from J; bases unmatched to any gene: 5. This CDR3 is 14 amino acids long. CDR3 loop: CASSFGQGKDTQYF. The CDR3 DNA is TGTGCCAGCAGTTTTGGACAGGGTAAAGATACGCAGTATTTT.

This chain uses TRBV4-1 with TRBJ2-3, with 7 positions matching TRBD2. Germline assignment: CDR1 MGHRA and CDR2 YSYEKL. The V and J ends lost 4 bases and 1 base, in that order; junction bases with no gene match: 5. This CDR3 has 15 amino acids. The DNA of the CDR3 is TGCGCCAGCAGCCTCTGGGAGGGAGGCACAGATACGCAGTATTTT. Protein product: CASSLWEGGTDTQYF.

The CDR3 region is CASSKEFGDTQYF. The CDR3 bases are TGTGCCAGCAGCAAAGAGTTCGGAGATACGCAGTATTTT. The chain is built from TRBV21-1 and TRBJ2-3; the table's D call, TRBD2, has no DNA check behind it. TRBV21-1 is a pseudogene locus. The CDR3 runs 13 residues.

The chain combines TRBV28 with TRBJ1-6; possibly TRBD1 for D (5 bases). From germline, CDR1 is MDHEN and CDR2 SYDVKM. CDR3 length equals 16 residues. The V end lost 4 bases, the J end lost 0 bases, and 10 bases lay between the germline ends. DNA of the CDR3: TGTGCCAGCAGTTCCTACAGGAGCTCCTATAATTCACCCCTCCACTTT. Its protein is CASSSYRSSYNSPLHF.

This chain uses TRBV29-1 with TRBJ2-1, with 10 bases matching TRBD1. CDR1 SQVTM and CDR2 ANQGSEA come from the germline V gene. This CDR3 is built from 15 residues. Trimming took 6 bases from V and 7 from J; bases not matched to a gene: 12. The CDR3 here is CSVSGRDRGRNEQFF. CDR3 in DNA: TGCAGCGTCTCCGGAAGGGACAGGGGACGAAATGAGCAGTTCTTC.